This entry concerns a single TCR beta chain. It lacks a known antigen. Base qualities are not recorded, but no much larger clone differs from it by a single base. The CDR3 measures 14 amino acids from cysteine to phenylalanine. CDR3 DNA is the only sequence kept; it has 42 bases, read in frame from the first base. CDR1 is given as SGHTS and CDR2 as YDEGEE, both from the germline V gene. Germline trimming: 2 bases from V, 3 bases from J; junction bases outside gene matches: 5. What the time point label conveys for this sample: week 23, last vaccination. Each vaccine dose, consisting of 300 ug of a 20-mer mutant IDH1 peptide in Montanide, was administered subcutaneously with topical imiquimod. Newly diagnosed WHO grade 3 or 4 IDH1-mutant astrocytomas showing loss of nuclear ATRX were present in the donors. The samples were drawn from NOA16, a multicentre, single-arm, open-label phase I trial in Germany that tested a mutant IDH1 peptide vaccine in humans for the first time. Genomic DNA for TCRB sequencing was extracted from EDTA blood using the DNeasy Blood and Tissue Kit.

Libraries were made using the immunoSEQ multiplex PCR assay. The hsTCRB Kit was used according to the manufacturer's protocol to amplify rearranged TCR beta chain sequences. TCRB libraries were sequenced on an Illumina MiSeq. The study's own analysis went as follows. The kit vendor's proprietary platform handled demultiplexing, trimming and gene mapping. This immuneACCESS table, as held by TCRdb, lists in-frame sequences with V and J called but not all clones. Of the missing ones, under half trace to an unresolved V gene in checked studies; the others have no known cause. V and J calls plus clone size are reproduced from that table; the DNA served to infer D and trimming. Present in this sample are 26,000 or so clones, approximately 82% of which were seen just once. Together, the top ten hold about 15% of the sample. This record belongs to a study of a mutant IDH1 vaccine in newly diagnosed glioma (dated by TCRdb to 2020 to 2022). For context, the study as a whole: Across visits V03 through V10, patients got a total of eight vaccinations, given in weeks 1, 3, 5, 7, 11, 15, 19 and 23. Vaccination was initiated 4-6 weeks after radiotherapy alone, or concurrently with temozolomide cycles in the chemotherapy-containing groups. Of the 25 to 40 treated patients, approximately 60% were male and 37.5% were female, and the mean age was about 40 years. Before enrollment, most patients had been given radiochemotherapy with temozolomide as standard therapy, while the rest had received either radiotherapy alone or temozolomide alone. Six visits were used for peripheral blood collection: V03 (baseline), V05, V07, V10, V12 and V13. For exploratory analyses, approximately 23 treated patients had longitudinal TCRB deep sequencing done wherever samples were available. Results the study describes overall, beyond this receptor: PBMC samples for TCRB deep sequencing were selected based on availability. It was noted by the authors that analyses of patient blood samples could not be reproduced owing to sample limitations. Pseudoprogression appeared unrelated to alterations in the top peripheral T cell clonotypes detected by TCRB sequencing. Immune responses induced by the vaccine were seen in around 94% of patients across multiple MHC alleles.

The clonotype comes from a woman under 40 with glioma. The source was PBMCs, collected from a glioma patient whose treatment included an IDH1 peptide vaccine. This receptor chain uses TRBV5-8 and TRBJ2-7, and TRBD2 aligns with 7 junction nucleotides. This receptor has the CDR3 CASSFGRAIYEQYF. Here is the DNA: TGTGCCAGCAGCTTTGGGAGGGCCATCTACGAGCAGTACTTC.